This TCR beta chain derives from a study of blood T cell repertoires in COVID-19 (TCRdb year 2020). As for the study more broadly: Collaborator samples came from the United States, Italy and Spain and covered acute and convalescent phases of COVID-19. The dataset comprised deeply sampled blood TCRbeta repertoires from subjects exposed to, actively infected with, or recovered from COVID-19. Sample metadata almost always included a de-identified subject ID, COVID-19 status, age in years and sex. The material from the prospective study consisted of cDNA or gDNA derived from T cells, B-cell-depleted T cells, or PBMCs. HLA class I and class II types, where available, came from metadata supplied by the sample provider rather than from assay-based typing. The samples were drawn from two sources: the first 160 participants of the ongoing ImmuneRACE study, and 1,000 to 1,500 subjects contributed by 6 global collaborators. The repertoires were released in a freely available public database intended as a resource for research on the immune response to SARS-CoV-2. The full study reports these points: Clinical and demographic metadata were provided uncurated, with the amount varying by source and participant.

On this clone: This receptor's antigen is unknown. There are no base qualities to consult, and no much larger clone falls within one base.

Another Seattle source contributed samples from volunteer blood donors who had recovered from COVID-19. Each collaborating institution followed its own protocols to collect whole blood in K2EDTA tubes. For TCRbeta analysis, collaborator samples were shipped as frozen whole blood, as isolated PBMCs, or as DNA extracted from either sample type. TCRbeta CDR3 regions were amplified from genomic DNA using the immunoSEQ Assay, a bias-controlled multiplex PCR. The study's processing was this. The number of nucleated cells in each sample was estimated from the amplification of reference gene primers within the assay. To quantify the absolute abundance of each unique TCRbeta CDR3 rearrangement, sequence reads were collapsed and filtered. For each sample, productive Simpson clonality was calculated as the square root of Simpson's diversity index across productive rearrangements. The clones in this table, taken by TCRdb from immuneACCESS, are in-frame only. Not every clone is retained; where verified, under half of the shortfall comes from an unresolved V gene, and the cause of the rest is unknown. The DNA was the basis for D and trimming; V, J and clone size are from that table. Counted in this sample were under 350,000 clones; 83% of them appeared once. The ten largest clones capture 8% to 10% of the sample.

CDR1 and CDR2 were assigned from the germline V gene (reference sequence) as SGHKS and YYEKEE. Taken from cysteine to phenylalanine, the CDR3 has 16 residues. Only the CDR3 part of the read is kept: 48 bases, read in frame from the first base. Deletion took 0 bases off V and 7 bases off J, with a span of 14 bases between the germline ends. This clonotype originated in a woman in her 50s who had recovered from COVID-19. What was sequenced was peripheral blood. Recombination joined TRBV5-5 with TRBJ1-6; tentative D gene TRBD1, with 6 bases matching. The CDR3 region: CASSLVTGLQNSPLHF. Here is the DNA: TGTGCCAGCAGCTTGGTAACAGGGCTTCAGAATTCACCCCTCCACTTT. Joined to the reference TRBV5-5 and TRBJ1-6 proteins, this CDR3 gives the full variable domain: DAGVTQSPTHLIKTRGQQVTLRCSPISGHKSVSWYQQVLGQGPQFIFQYYEKEERGRGNFPDRFSARQFPNYSSELNVNALLLGDSALYLCASSLVTGLQNSPLHFGNGTRLTVT.